These T cell receptor beta chains were read from a single sample in a study of blood T cell repertoires in COVID-19. TCRdb's copy holds only in-frame clones and misses some; the assay was immunoSEQ multiplex PCR. The repertoire holds roughly 250,000 clones, with about nine tenths as singletons. The specimen was PBMCs or T cells enriched from blood (not recorded which). The receptors were gathered from a woman aged 40 to 49 with acute COVID-19. Each CDR3 is given with its conserved first and last residue. D genes are given only for firm matches. Clone size is stated in some rows and not others, as once, few, many or a class when expanded.

V gene,D gene,J gene,clone size,CDR3 DNA,CDR3 protein
TRBV7-7,TRBD2,TRBJ2-2,once,TGTGCCAGCAGGGAACTAGCGGGGGACACCGGGGAGCTGTTTTTT,CASRELAGDTGELFF
TRBV6-2/TRBV6-3,NA,TRBJ2-3,NA,TGTGCCAGCAGTCTACAGGGATTGACAGATACGCAGTATTTT,CASSLQGLTDTQYF
TRBV27,TRBD1,TRBJ2-3,NA,TGTGCCAGCAGTTTCAACCGGGACAGGGGGCTTCTGGCAGCAGATACGCAGTATTTT,CASSFNRDRGLLAADTQYF
TRBV5-1,TRBD2,TRBJ2-7,NA,TGCGCCAGCAGCTTGGATGGGCTAGCGGGGGGTTCCTACGAGCAGTACTTC,CASSLDGLAGGSYEQYF
TRBV27,NA,TRBJ2-7,NA,TGTGCCAGCAGTTTTTCCCCACTTTCCTACGAGCAGTACTTC,CASSFSPLSYEQYF
TRBV4-1,NA,TRBJ1-5,NA,TGCGCCAGCAGCTATCCAGGGAAAAATCAGCCCCAGCATTTT,CASSYPGKNQPQHF
TRBV2,NA,TRBJ1-5,NA,TGTGCCAGCAGTGAATATAGCAATCAGCCCCAGCATTTT,CASSEYSNQPQHF
TRBV3-1/TRBV3-2,NA,TRBJ2-5,NA,TGTGCCAGCAGCCAAGACCCACACTTGACAGGAAAAGAGACCCAGTACTTC,CASSQDPHLTGKETQYF
TRBV28,NA,TRBJ2-7,NA,TGTGCCAGCAGGGGATCCGGGACTCTCTCCTACGAGCAGTACTTC,CASRGSGTLSYEQYF
TRBV21-1,NA,TRBJ1-6,NA,TGTGCCAGCAGCCCGGGACTCCCGGGGGATTCACCCCTCCACTTT,CASSPGLPGDSPLHF
TRBV18,NA,TRBJ1-4,NA,TGTGCCAGCTCTTCCCACGCGGCGGGGAACGAAAAACTGTTTTTT,CASSSHAAGNEKLFF
TRBV13,TRBD1,TRBJ1-4,few,TGTGCCAGCAGCTTAGCCGGCTTCGGGGACAGCAATGAAAAACTGTTTTTT,CASSLAGFGDSNEKLFF
TRBV19,NA,TRBJ2-2,once,TGTGCCAGTAGCCCAGGGACTCGGGACACCGGGGAGCTGTTTTTT,CASSPGTRDTGELFF
TRBV29-1,TRBD1,TRBJ1-1,NA,TGCAGCGTTGAAGGAAGGACAGGGGTCACTGAAGCTTTCTTT,CSVEGRTGVTEAFF
TRBV21-1,NA,TRBJ2-3,NA,TGTGCCAGCAGCATCCCTAGCACAGATACGCAGTATTTT,CASSIPSTDTQYF
TRBV7-8,TRBD2,TRBJ2-7,NA,TGTGCCAGCAGCCTATGGACTAGCGCGTCCTACGAGCAGTACTTC,CASSLWTSASYEQYF
TRBV5-4,NA,TRBJ1-1,few,TGTGCCAGCAGCACGGACACGAACACTGAAGCTTTCTTT,CASSTDTNTEAFF
TRBV28,NA,TRBJ1-6,NA,TGTGCCAGCAGTTTTCTGGACAGAACTAATTCACCCCTCCACTTT,CASSFLDRTNSPLHF
TRBV5-6,NA,TRBJ2-2,NA,TGTGCCAGCAGCTTGTACCCCCGGTCCCGGTCGGACACCGGGGAGCTGTTTTTT,CASSLYPRSRSDTGELFF
TRBV6-4,NA,TRBJ1-2,NA,TGTGCCAGCAGTGACTCTGGGGGGAACAATGGCTACACCTTC,CASSDSGGNNGYTF
TRBV9,NA,TRBJ1-3,once,TGTGCCAGCAGCGTAGAAGGGACTAGGGAGAGCTCTGGAAACACCATATATTTT,CASSVEGTRESSGNTIYF
TRBV3-1/TRBV3-2,NA,TRBJ1-1,NA,TGTGCCAGCAGTAGAGGGAGGGCCAATGAAGCTTTCTTT,CASSRGRANEAFF
TRBV7-2,NA,TRBJ1-6,NA,TGTGCCAGCAGTTTCTCGGGGAATTTTGCTACTTCACCCCTCCACTTT,CASSFSGNFATSPLHF
TRBV4-1,TRBD2,TRBJ2-5,NA,TGCGCCAGCAGCCAAGTGCTAGCGGGGGGGCCCCTCCAAGAGACCCAGTACTTC,CASSQVLAGGPLQETQYF
TRBV5-4,NA,TRBJ1-1,NA,TGTGCCAGCACCTTAATGGGCCTGAACACTGAAGCTTTCTTT,CASTLMGLNTEAFF
TRBV30,NA,TRBJ2-1,NA,TGTGCCTGGAGTCTCGCGGGTCTCCCGGGGGAGCAGTTCTTC,CAWSLAGLPGEQFF
TRBV24-1,TRBD2,TRBJ2-1,NA,TGTGCCACCAGTGATTTAGGACTAGCGGGAGGCAATGAGCAGTTCTTC,CATSDLGLAGGNEQFF
TRBV20-1,TRBD2,TRBJ2-7,NA,TGCAGTGCTAGTAAGGGAGGGCCGGGGGAGCAGTACTTC,CSASKGGPGEQYF
TRBV15,TRBD2,TRBJ2-1,NA,TGTGCCACCAGCAGAGACCTAAGCGGGAGGGCCGTGGATGAGCAGTTCTTC,CATSRDLSGRAVDEQFF
TRBV28,NA,TRBJ1-2,NA,TGTGCCAGCAGTAGACAGGCAGGGGGCTACACCTTC,CASSRQAGGYTF
TRBV7-2,NA,TRBJ1-2,NA,TGTGCCAGCAGCTTAACGGACTATGGCTACACCTTC,CASSLTDYGYTF
TRBV18,NA,TRBJ2-7,NA,TGTGCCAGCTCACCACCTGAAGTGGGGAGAGGGCAGTACTTC,CASSPPEVGRGQYF
TRBV27,NA,TRBJ2-7,NA,TGTGCCAGCAGTATTCAGAAAAGCTCCTACGAGCAGTACTTC,CASSIQKSSYEQYF
TRBV12-5,NA,TRBJ1-2,NA,TGTGCTAGTGGTTCGGGGACTGCTCGTTATGTGGGCTACACCTTC,CASGSGTARYVGYTF
TRBV18,NA,TRBJ1-5,NA,TGTGCCAGCTCACCACTGGGAGGCAATCAGCCCCAGCATTTT,CASSPLGGNQPQHF
TRBV5-6,TRBD2,TRBJ2-1,NA,TGTGCCAGCAGCTTGGTGGACCGGGGGGGTTACAATGAGCAGTTCTTC,CASSLVDRGGYNEQFF
TRBV6-5,TRBD1,TRBJ2-5,NA,TGTGCCAGCAGGCGTACGAGGGACAGGGAGGAGACCCAGTACTTC,CASRRTRDREETQYF
TRBV5-4,NA,TRBJ1-3,NA,TGTGCCAGCAGCTCAGACATGACACCCTCTGGAAACACCATATATTTT,CASSSDMTPSGNTIYF
TRBV19,TRBD1,TRBJ1-1,NA,TGTGCCAGTAGTATTAAGGCTATAACAGGGGTTTGGTCCACTGAAGCTTTCTTT,CASSIKAITGVWSTEAFF
TRBV4-3,TRBD2,TRBJ2-7,NA,TGCGCCAGCAGCCAAGACTGGAGCCTAGCGGGGATTTACGAGCAGTACTTC,CASSQDWSLAGIYEQYF
TRBV7-3,NA,TRBJ2-3,NA,TGTGCCAGCAGCTTACAGAGCGGAGATACGCAGTATTTT,CASSLQSGDTQYF
TRBV19,NA,TRBJ1-6,NA,TGTGCCAGTAGTCGGCAGGTCGTGACCGCTTTCACGAGCTCCTATAATTCACCCCTCCACTTT,CASSRQVVTAFTSSYNSPLHF
TRBV6-5,NA,TRBJ1-4,NA,TGTGCCAGCAGTTATGATCGGGGGAGTGTTGGTGAAAAACTGTTTTTT,CASSYDRGSVGEKLFF
TRBV7-3,NA,TRBJ2-3,NA,TGTGCCAGCAGCTTAGTCCGGGGGAGCCAAGATACGCAGTATTTT,CASSLVRGSQDTQYF
TRBV9,NA,TRBJ1-3,NA,TGTGCCAGCAGCGTATCAGGGGCAGGAAACACCATATATTTT,CASSVSGAGNTIYF
TRBV7-8,TRBD1,TRBJ1-5,NA,TGTGCCAGCAGCTCCCCAAACCGGGACAGCCTTAATCAGCCCCAGCATTTT,CASSSPNRDSLNQPQHF
TRBV2,NA,TRBJ1-1,NA,TGTGCCAGCAGTGGTAGTCGGAACACCCCGGGGAACACTGAAGCTTTCTTT,CASSGSRNTPGNTEAFF
TRBV5-1,TRBD2,TRBJ2-1,NA,TGCGCCAGCAGCTTGGACTGGGGACTAGCGGGAGGCTATGAGCAGTTCTTC,CASSLDWGLAGGYEQFF
TRBV5-4,NA,TRBJ2-4,NA,TGTGCCAGCAGCTCCAGGGGTCGCGAAAACATTCAGTACTTC,CASSSRGRENIQYF
TRBV28,TRBD2,TRBJ2-7,NA,TGTGCCAGCAGTCGGGGGGGCCGGACCTACGAGCAGTACTTC,CASSRGGRTYEQYF
TRBV7-9,NA,TRBJ2-5,NA,TGTGCCAGCAGCTTAGAGTACGGCCAAGAGACCCAGTACTTC,CASSLEYGQETQYF
TRBV28,NA,TRBJ1-1,NA,TGTGCCAGCAGTTTGGGCATGATGAACACTGAAGCTTTCTTT,CASSLGMMNTEAFF
TRBV29-1,TRBD2,TRBJ2-3,NA,TGCAGCGGCCGCCGAGGCGGGAGTATAGATACGCAGTATTTT,CSGRRGGSIDTQYF
TRBV11-3,NA,TRBJ1-4,NA,TGTGCCAGCAGCCCAGGGGAGAAATCAACTAATGAAAAACTGTTTTTT,CASSPGEKSTNEKLFF